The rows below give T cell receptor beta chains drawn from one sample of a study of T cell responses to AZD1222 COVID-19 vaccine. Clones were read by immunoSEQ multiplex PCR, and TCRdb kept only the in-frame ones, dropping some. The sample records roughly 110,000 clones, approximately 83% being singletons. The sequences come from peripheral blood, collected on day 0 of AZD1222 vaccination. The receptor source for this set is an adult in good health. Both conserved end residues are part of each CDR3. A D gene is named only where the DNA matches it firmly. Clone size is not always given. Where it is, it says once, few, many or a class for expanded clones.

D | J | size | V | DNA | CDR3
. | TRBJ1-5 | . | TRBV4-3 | TGCGCCAGCAGCCAAGATAGAATGGCAGACAATCAGCCCCAGCATTTT | CASSQDRMADNQPQHF
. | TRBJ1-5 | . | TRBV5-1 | TGCGCCAGCAGCTCCGGCCCAGGCAATCAGCCCCAGCATTTT | CASSSGPGNQPQHF
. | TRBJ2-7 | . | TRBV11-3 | TGTGCCAGCAGCTTACAGCCTACAACCTACGAGCAGTACTTC | CASSLQPTTYEQYF
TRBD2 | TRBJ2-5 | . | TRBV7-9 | TGTGCCAGCAGCTTAGATGGGAGGGGAGGCCAAGCGACCCAGTACTTC | CASSLDGRGGQATQYF
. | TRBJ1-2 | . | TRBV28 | TGTGCCAGCAGTATACAGGGTTATGGCTACACCTTC | CASSIQGYGYTF
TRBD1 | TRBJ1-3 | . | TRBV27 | TGTGCCAGCAGCTTACAGGGGCTCGGAAACACCATATATTTT | CASSLQGLGNTIYF
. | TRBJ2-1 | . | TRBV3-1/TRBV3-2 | TGTGCCAGCAGCCAACTCATCCTAGGCGGTGAGCAGTTCTTC | CASSQLILGGEQFF
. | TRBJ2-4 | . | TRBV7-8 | TGTGCCAGCAGCTTAGCATCGCAGGGGAACGCCAAAAACATTCAGTACTTC | CASSLASQGNAKNIQYF
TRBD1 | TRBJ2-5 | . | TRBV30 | TGTGCCTGGAATCAACAGGGGGCAGGTTTAGAGACCCAGTACTTC | CAWNQQGAGLETQYF
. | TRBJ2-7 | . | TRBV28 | TGTGCCAGTAGGAGGACCGGGCCCTACGAGCAGTACTTC | CASRRTGPYEQYF
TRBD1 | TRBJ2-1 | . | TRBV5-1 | TGCGCCAGCAGCCCGGACAGGGGATCGTCCTATGAGCAGTTCTTC | CASSPDRGSSYEQFF
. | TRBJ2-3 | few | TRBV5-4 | TGTGCCAGCAGCCCCACCGGGGGTTGGGATACGCAGTATTTT | CASSPTGGWDTQYF
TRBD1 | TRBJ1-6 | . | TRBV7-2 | TGTGCCAGCAGCGGCGGACAGGGTTACAATTCACCCCTCCACTTT | CASSGGQGYNSPLHF
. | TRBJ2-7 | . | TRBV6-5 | TGTGCCAGCAGTTCCCCTACAGGGGAGCAGTACTTC | CASSSPTGEQYF
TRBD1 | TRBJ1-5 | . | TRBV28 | TGTGCCAGCAGTCCCCGGACAGGGGGCAATCAGCCCCAGCATTTT | CASSPRTGGNQPQHF
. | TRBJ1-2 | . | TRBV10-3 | TGTGCCATCAGCCGGGACTCTAACTATGGCTACACCTTC | CAISRDSNYGYTF
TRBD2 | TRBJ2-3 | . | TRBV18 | TGTGCCAGCTCACCACTAGCGGGGGCATCGTATACGCAGTATTTT | CASSPLAGASYTQYF
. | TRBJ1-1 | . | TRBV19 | TGTGCCAGTACGGCCCAAAGGGGCACTGAAGCTTTCTTT | CASTAQRGTEAFF
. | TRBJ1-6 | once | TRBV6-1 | TGTGCCAGCAGTGAAGCTAGGGGCTCCTATAATTCACCCCTCCACTTT | CASSEARGSYNSPLHF
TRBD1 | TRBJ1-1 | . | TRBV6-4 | TGTGCCAGCAGGAGGGGACAGGGGGCTGAAGCTTTCTTT | CASRRGQGAEAFF
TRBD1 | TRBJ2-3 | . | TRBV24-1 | TGTGCCACCAGTGGGGTAGACAGGGCCACGCAGTATTTT | CATSGVDRATQYF
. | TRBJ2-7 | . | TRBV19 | TGTGCCAGTAGTATAGACGGGTCCTACGAGCAGTACTTC | CASSIDGSYEQYF
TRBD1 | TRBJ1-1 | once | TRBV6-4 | TGTGCCAGCAGTGGGGACAGACACACTGAAGCTTTCTTT | CASSGDRHTEAFF
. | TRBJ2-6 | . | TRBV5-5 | TGTGCCAGCAGTTCGAGTCTAGACTCTGGGGCCAACGTCCTGACTTTC | CASSSSLDSGANVLTF
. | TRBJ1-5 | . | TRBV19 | TGTGCCAGTAGCACTAGGTTCAATCAGCCCCAGCATTTT | CASSTRFNQPQHF
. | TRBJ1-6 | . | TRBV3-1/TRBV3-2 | TGTGCCAGCAGCCAGGGGGGGAGGAATTCACCCCTCCACTTT | CASSQGGRNSPLHF
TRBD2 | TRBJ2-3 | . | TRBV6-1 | TGTGCCAGCAGTGCCCGAGCGGGGGGCCGGACAGATACGCAGTATTTT | CASSARAGGRTDTQYF
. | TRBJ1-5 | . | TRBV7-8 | TGTGCCAGCAGCTTAGACAGGGCCCGCAGCAATCAGCCCCAGCATTTT | CASSLDRARSNQPQHF
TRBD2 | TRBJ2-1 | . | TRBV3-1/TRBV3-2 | TGTGCCAGCAGCCAAGAACCCGGGAGGGCCTTTGAGCAGTTCTTC | CASSQEPGRAFEQFF
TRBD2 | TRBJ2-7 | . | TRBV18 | TGTGCCAGCTCACTAGCGGGCCTCTACGAGCAGTACTTC | CASSLAGLYEQYF
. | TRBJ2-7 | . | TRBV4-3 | TGCGCCAGCAGCCAAGAAATCCCAGCCGAGCAGTACTTC | CASSQEIPAEQYF
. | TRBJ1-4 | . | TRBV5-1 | TGCGCCAGCAGCTTGGACGGGCGGGAAGGTGAAAAACTGTTTTTT | CASSLDGREGEKLFF